This T cell receptor (beta chain) was identified during a study of T cell repertoires in cytomegalovirus infection. Whole-study context: From public TCR beta signatures came an indication of both CMV infection and matching HLA type. Study-level points and caveats: HLA-C-restricted CMV-specific TCR beta clonotypes were dominant in the ex vivo response. Summed frequency of shared TCR beta families picked out CMV carriers who also had the relevant HLA.

This clonotype was seen a handful of times. Its specificity is unknown. TCRdb passed the reads through MiXCR, listing each CDR3 protein once. Here the sample spans a few hundred thousand distinct CDR3 sequences, less than 25% being singletons. This CDR3 is built from 15 residues. V lost 2 bases and J 7 bases, leaving 13 bases between the germline ends. Per germline, CDR1 KGHDR and CDR2 SFDVKD. The material was cultured PBMCs, obtained from culture after CMV antigen stimulation. This receptor was obtained from a human donor in good health (CMV status not recorded). Some clones in this sample may be carry-over from other donors' samples. The gene calls are TRBV24-1 and TRBJ2-2, with D uncertain. The CDR3 DNA reads as TGTGCCACCAGTGATTCCGCCCGGGTGAGCGGGGAGCTGTTTTTT. It codes for CATSDSARVSGELFF.